One sample yielded the 14 T cell receptor beta chains listed below, sequenced in a study of T cells in pancreatic ductal adenocarcinoma. Only in-frame clones appear in the TCRdb table, and some are missing; sequencing was by immunoSEQ multiplex PCR. The sample consists of about 31,000 clones, more than 90% of them appearing once. The selected patients with pancreatic ductal adenocarcinoma had surgery but no neoadjuvant therapy. What was sequenced was PBMCs. These receptors all come from a human donor with pancreatic ductal adenocarcinoma.

V gene TRBV27 combines with J gene TRBJ1-1; 8 bases map to TRBD1. The CDR3 is 14 amino acids. CDR1 is MNHEY, CDR2 SMNVEV, per germline (reference sequence). V shed 6 bases and J 3 bases; nucleotides not matched to a gene: 6. The CDR3 spells CASSGTGTHTEAFF. CDR3 DNA: TGTGCCAGCAGCGGGACAGGCACACACACTGAAGCTTTCTTT.

The rearrangement uses TRBV18 and TRBJ2-7; 9 nucleotides agree with TRBD1. Germline V gives CDR1 KGHSH, CDR2 LQKENI. V shed 2 bases, J shed 4 bases, and the junction held 12 bases outside the gene matches. This CDR3 is built from 17 residues. The CDR3 DNA reads TGTGCCAGCTCACCATCCAACTGGGACAGGGATATTTACGAGCAGTACTTC. It yields the protein CASSPSNWDRDIYEQYF.

The V call is TRBV7-6, the J call TRBJ2-7, with 9 nucleotides matching TRBD2. Germline V gene sequence: CDR1 SGHVS, CDR2 FNYEAQ. The CDR3 is 15 residues long. The V segment lost 0 bases and the J segment 0 bases; nucleotides outside the gene matches: 0. CDR3 region: CASSLASGSSYEQYF. DNA for the CDR3: TGTGCCAGCAGCTTAGCTAGCGGGAGCTCCTACGAGCAGTACTTC.

The chain carries TRBV19 and TRBJ1-5; TRBD1 aligns across 10 bases. The CDR3 spans 20 residues. Trimming at V came to 1 base and at J to 0 bases, leaving 12 bases not matched to a gene. Per the germline V gene, CDR1 is LNHDA and CDR2 is SQIVND (reference sequence). The CDR3 sequence is CASSIGQGAVRGYSNQPQHF. CDR3 nucleotide sequence: TGTGCCAGTAGTATAGGACAGGGGGCCGTTAGGGGTTATAGCAATCAGCCCCAGCATTTT.

The V gene is TRBV7-6, the J gene TRBJ1-5; maybe TRBD1 (6 bases). There are 15 residues in the CDR3. Trimming left V 1 base short and J 2 bases short, with 9 bases between. The germline V gene encodes CDR1 SGHVS and CDR2 FNYEAQ. The CDR3 loop reads CASSLGRGGNQPQHF. Written as DNA, the CDR3 is TGTGCCAGCAGCTTAGGCAGGGGAGGCAATCAGCCCCAGCATTTT.

This clone appeared a single time. The J gene is TRBJ2-3, the V gene TRBV12-2; the D segment call TRBD2 is taken from the table without a DNA check. TRBV12-2 is reported as a pseudogene. The CDR3 covers 20 residues. The CDR3 bases are TGTGCAAGTCGCTTCCCCTCGGGTATTCGTCTAGCGGGAAGCACAGATACGCAGTATTTT. Translating gives CASRFPSGIRLAGSTDTQYF.

The V gene is TRBV7-9, the J gene TRBJ2-7, with D possibly called TRBD1 or TRBD2 (5 bases each). Trimming stripped 5 bases from V and 2 bases from J, with 16 bases between. The CDR3 covers 15 residues. Germline V gives CDR1 SEHNR, CDR2 FQNEAQ (reference sequence). The CDR3 sequence: CASSLSPGRTYEQYF. The CDR3 nucleotides are TGTGCCAGCAGCCTATCCCCGGGACGTACCTACGAGCAGTACTTC.

The chain joins TRBV4-1 to TRBJ1-5; TRBD1 matches 9 bases. J lost 6 bases, V lost 0 bases, and 6 bases had no gene match. From germline, CDR1 is MGHRA and CDR2 YSYEKL. The CDR3 covers 16 residues. The chain's CDR3 is CASSQETGQGFQPQHF. As DNA, the CDR3 is TGCGCCAGCAGCCAAGAGACGGGACAGGGTTTTCAGCCCCAGCATTTT.

The V gene is TRBV9, the J gene TRBJ1-1; 7 bases agree with TRBD1. There are 13 residues in the CDR3. The germline gives CDR1 SGDLS, CDR2 YYNGEE. After removal of 4 bases from V and 3 bases from J, the junction contained 3 bases not matched to a gene. CDR3 loop: CASSRGGYTEAFF. The CDR3 nucleotides are TGTGCCAGCAGCAGAGGGGGCTACACTGAAGCTTTCTTT.

The chain uses TRBV7-2 and TRBJ1-2, with 7 bases matching TRBD1. Germline assignment: CDR1 SGHTA and CDR2 FQGNSA. V shed 5 bases, J shed 1 base, and the junction held 7 bases outside the gene matches. This CDR3 has 15 residues. The CDR3 region is CASSPRQGGNYGYTF. The CDR3 DNA is TGTGCCAGCAGCCCACGACAGGGAGGTAACTATGGCTACACCTTC.

The chain has TRBV2 and TRBJ1-2, with D perhaps TRBD1 (6 bases). CDR1 is SNHLY and CDR2 is FYNNEI in the germline V gene. The CDR3 is made up of 15 amino acids. V was pared by 0 bases and J by 4 bases, with 12 bases between. Written as DNA, the CDR3 is TGTGCCAGCAGTGAAGCCGGGGGCTATAGCTATGGCTACACCTTC. The encoded protein is CASSEAGGYSYGYTF. Combining the CDR3 with reference TRBV2 and TRBJ1-2 gives the whole variable domain EPEVTQTPSHQVTQMGQEVILRCVPISNHLYFYWYRQILGQKVEFLVSFYNNEISEKSEIFDDQFSVERPDGSNFTLKIRSTKLEDSAMYFCASSEAGGYSYGYTFGSGTRLTVV.

The V and J genes are TRBV6-5 and TRBJ2-2, with unresolved D. This CDR3 has 14 amino acids. Germline CDR1 is MNHEY and CDR2 is SVGAGI. Deletions cut 0 bases from V and 4 bases from J, with 6 bases between. The CDR3 nucleotides are TGTGCCAGCAGTTACTCATTGGCCACCGGGGAGCTGTTTTTT. Amino acid sequence: CASSYSLATGELFF.

V gene TRBV5-1 combines with J gene TRBJ2-1; D is unclear. The V and J ends lost 2 bases and 5 bases respectively, with 5 bases between them. Germline CDR1 is SGHRS and CDR2 is YFSETQ. This CDR3 contains 12 residues. The CDR3 region has the DNA TGCGCCAGCAGCTTTATAAACAATGAGCAGTTCTTC. Its protein product is CASSFINNEQFF.

The chain uses TRBV29-1 and TRBJ2-7; TRBD1 might be the D (6 bases). CDR1 is SQVTM and CDR2 is ANQGSEA in the germline V gene. The V and J ends lost 3 bases and 1 base respectively, with 10 bases between them. This CDR3 is 13 amino acids long. The CDR3 nucleotides are TGCAGCGTTGACGGGCAGGGGTCCTACGAGCAGTACTTC. Protein sequence: CSVDGQGSYEQYF.